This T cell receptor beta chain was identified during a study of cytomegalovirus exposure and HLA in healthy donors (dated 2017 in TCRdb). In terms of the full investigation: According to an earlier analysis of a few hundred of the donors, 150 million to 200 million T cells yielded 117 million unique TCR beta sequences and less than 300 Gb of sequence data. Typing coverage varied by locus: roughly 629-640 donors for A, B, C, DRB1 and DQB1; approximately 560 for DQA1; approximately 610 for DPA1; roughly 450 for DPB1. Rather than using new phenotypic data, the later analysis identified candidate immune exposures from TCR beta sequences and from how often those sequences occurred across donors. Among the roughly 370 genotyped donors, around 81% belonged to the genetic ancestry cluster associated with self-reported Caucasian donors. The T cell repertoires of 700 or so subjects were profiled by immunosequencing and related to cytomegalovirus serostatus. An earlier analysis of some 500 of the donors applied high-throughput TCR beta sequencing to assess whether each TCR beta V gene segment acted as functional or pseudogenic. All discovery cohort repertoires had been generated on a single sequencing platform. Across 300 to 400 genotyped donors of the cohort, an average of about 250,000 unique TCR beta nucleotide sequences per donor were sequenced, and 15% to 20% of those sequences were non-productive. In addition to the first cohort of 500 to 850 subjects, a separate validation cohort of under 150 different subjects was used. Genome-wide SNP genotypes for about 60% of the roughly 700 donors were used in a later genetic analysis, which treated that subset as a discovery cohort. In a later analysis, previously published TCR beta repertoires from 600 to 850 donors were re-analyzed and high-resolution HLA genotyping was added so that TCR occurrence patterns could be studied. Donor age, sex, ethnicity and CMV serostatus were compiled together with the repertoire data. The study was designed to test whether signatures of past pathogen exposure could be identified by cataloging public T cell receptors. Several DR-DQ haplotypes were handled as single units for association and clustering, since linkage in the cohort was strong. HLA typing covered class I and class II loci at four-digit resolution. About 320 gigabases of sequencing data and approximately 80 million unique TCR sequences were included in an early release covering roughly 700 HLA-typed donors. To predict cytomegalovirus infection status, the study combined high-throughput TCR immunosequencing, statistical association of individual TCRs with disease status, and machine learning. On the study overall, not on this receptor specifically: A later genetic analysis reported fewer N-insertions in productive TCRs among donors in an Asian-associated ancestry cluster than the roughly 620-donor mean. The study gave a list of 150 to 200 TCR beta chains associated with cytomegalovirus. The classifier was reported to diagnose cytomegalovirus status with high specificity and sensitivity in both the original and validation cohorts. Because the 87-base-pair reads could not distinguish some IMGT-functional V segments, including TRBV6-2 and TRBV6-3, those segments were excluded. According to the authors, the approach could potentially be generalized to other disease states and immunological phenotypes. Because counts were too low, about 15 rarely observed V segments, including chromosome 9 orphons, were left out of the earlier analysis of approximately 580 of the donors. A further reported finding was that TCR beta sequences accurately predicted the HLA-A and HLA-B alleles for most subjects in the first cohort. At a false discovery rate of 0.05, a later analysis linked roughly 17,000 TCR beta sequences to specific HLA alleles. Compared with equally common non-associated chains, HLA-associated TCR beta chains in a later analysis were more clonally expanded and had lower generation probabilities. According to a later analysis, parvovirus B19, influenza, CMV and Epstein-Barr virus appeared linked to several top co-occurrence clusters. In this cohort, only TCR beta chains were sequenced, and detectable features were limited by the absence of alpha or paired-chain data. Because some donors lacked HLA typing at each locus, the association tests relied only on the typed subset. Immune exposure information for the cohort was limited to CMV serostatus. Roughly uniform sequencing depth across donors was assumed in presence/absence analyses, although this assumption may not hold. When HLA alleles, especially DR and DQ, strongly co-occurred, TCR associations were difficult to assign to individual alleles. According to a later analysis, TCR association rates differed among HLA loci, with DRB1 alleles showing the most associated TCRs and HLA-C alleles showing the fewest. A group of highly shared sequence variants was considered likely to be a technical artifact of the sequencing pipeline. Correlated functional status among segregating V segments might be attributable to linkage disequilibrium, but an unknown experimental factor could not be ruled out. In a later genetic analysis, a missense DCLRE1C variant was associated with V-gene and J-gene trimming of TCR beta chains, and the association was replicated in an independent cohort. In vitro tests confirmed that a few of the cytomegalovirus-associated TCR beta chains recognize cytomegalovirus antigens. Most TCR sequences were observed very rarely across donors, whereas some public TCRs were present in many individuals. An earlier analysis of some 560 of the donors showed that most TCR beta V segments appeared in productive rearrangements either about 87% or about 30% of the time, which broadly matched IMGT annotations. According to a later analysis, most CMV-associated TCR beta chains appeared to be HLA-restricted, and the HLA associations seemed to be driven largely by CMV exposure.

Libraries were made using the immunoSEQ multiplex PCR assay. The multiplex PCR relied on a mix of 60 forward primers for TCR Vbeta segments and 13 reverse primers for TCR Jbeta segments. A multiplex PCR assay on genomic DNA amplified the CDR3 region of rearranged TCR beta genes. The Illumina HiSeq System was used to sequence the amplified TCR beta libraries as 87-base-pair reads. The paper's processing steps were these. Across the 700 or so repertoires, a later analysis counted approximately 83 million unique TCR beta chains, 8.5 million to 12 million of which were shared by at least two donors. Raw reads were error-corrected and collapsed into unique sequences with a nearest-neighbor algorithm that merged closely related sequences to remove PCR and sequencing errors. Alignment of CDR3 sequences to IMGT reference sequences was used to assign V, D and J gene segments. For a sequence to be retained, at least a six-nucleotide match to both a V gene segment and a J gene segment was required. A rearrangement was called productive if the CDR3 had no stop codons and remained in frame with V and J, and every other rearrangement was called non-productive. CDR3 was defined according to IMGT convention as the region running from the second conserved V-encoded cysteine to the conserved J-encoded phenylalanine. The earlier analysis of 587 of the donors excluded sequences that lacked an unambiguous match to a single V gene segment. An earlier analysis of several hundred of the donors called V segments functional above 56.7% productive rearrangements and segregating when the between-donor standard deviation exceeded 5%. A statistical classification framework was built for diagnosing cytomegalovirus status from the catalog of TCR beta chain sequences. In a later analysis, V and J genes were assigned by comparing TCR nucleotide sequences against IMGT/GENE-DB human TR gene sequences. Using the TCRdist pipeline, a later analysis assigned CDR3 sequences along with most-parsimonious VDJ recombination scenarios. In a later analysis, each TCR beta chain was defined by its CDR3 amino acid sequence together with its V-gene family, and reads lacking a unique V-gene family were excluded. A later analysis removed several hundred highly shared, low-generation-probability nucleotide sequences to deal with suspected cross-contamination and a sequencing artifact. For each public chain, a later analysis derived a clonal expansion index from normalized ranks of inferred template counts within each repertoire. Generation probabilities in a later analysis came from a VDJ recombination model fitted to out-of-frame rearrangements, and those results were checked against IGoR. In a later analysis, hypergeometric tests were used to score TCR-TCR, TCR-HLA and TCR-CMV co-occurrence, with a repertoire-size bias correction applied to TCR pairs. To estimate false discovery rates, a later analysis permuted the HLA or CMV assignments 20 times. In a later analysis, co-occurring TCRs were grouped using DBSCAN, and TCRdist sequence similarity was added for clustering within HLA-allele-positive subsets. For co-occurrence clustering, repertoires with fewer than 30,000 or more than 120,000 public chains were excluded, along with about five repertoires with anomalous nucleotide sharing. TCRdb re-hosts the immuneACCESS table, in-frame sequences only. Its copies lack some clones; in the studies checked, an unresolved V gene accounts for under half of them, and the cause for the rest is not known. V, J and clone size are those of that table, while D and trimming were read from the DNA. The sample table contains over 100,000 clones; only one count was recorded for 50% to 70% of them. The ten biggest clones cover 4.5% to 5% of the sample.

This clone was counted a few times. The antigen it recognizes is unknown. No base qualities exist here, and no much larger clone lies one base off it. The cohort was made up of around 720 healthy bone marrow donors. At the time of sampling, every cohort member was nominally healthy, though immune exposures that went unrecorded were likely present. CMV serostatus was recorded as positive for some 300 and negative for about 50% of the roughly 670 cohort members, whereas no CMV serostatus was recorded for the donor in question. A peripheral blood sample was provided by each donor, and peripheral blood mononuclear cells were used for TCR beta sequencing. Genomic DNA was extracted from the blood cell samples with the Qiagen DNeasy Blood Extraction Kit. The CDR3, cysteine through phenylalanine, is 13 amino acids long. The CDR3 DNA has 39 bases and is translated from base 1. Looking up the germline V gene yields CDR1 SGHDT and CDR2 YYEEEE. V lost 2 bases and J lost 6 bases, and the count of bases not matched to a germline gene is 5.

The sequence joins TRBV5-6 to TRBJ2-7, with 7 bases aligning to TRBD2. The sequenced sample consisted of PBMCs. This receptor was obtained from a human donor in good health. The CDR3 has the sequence CASSFSGRREQYF. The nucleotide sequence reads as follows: TGTGCCAGCAGCTTTTCCGGGAGGCGCGAGCAGTACTTC.